The 19 T cell receptor beta chains reported below all come from one sample, sequenced in a study of shared clonotypes between healthy human individuals. Profiling relied on immunoSEQ multiplex PCR, and the TCRdb table lists in-frame clones only, not all of them. The table records roughly 1,500,000 clones, 98% of them present only once. The sample consisted of naive CD4+ T cells sorted from blood. Stated subset: CD45RA+ positively selected. These receptors all come from a young man in good health.

J is TRBJ2-2 and V is TRBV19; 8 bases are a match to TRBD1. This CDR3 contains 14 residues. After removal of 7 bases from V and 4 bases from J, the junction contained 5 bases not matched to a gene. Germline loops: CDR1 LNHDA, CDR2 SQIVND (reference sequence). CDR3 region: CASTSDRATGELFF. In DNA, the CDR3 is TGTGCCAGTACCTCGGACAGGGCCACCGGGGAGCTGTTTTTT.

Regarding this clone: The identical CDR3 is also encoded by other nucleotide sequences in the sample. V usage is TRBV7-9 and J usage is TRBJ2-7; TRBD1 is a possible D gene (6 bases). CDR3 size: 14 residues. The germline V gene encodes CDR1 SEHNR and CDR2 FQNEAQ (reference sequence). V shed 1 base and J shed 3 bases, with 10 bases lying between them. CDR3 region: CASSLGRGNYEQYF. DNA of the CDR3: TGTGCCAGCAGCTTAGGCAGGGGAAACTACGAGCAGTACTTC.

Concerning this clone itself: Other nucleotide sequences in the sample specify the same CDR3. The chain employs TRBV18 and TRBJ2-6, with D maybe TRBD2 (5 bases). CDR1 KGHSH and CDR2 LQKENI come from the germline V gene. The V end was cut by 3 bases, the J end by 2 bases, with 5 bases between. This CDR3 has 14 residues. In DNA form, the CDR3 reads TGTGCCAGCTCACCGGGAGCTGGGGCCAACGTCCTGACTTTC. Protein product: CASSPGAGANVLTF.

The chain uses TRBV7-8 and TRBJ2-7; tentatively, D is TRBD2 (5 bases). The CDR3 is made up of 13 amino acids. Trimming removed 4 bases at V and 6 bases at J, with 13 bases between. Germline V lookup: CDR1 SGHVS, CDR2 FQNEAQ. This CDR3 is CASSSRTGGEQYF. The CDR3 DNA reads TGTGCCAGCAGCTCGCGGACTGGTGGCGAGCAGTACTTC.

The CDR3 coding sequence is TGTGCCAGCAGCTTAGTCCTGAACACTGAAGCTTTCTTT. It is translated as CASSLVLNTEAFF. The chain is built from TRBV13 and TRBJ1-1; D is unresolved. The germline V and J ends were trimmed by 1 base and 0 bases, with 3 bases remaining between them. CDR3 size: 13 residues. In germline, CDR1 is PRHDT, CDR2 FYEKMQ (reference sequence).

This rearrangement joins TRBV9 to TRBJ2-7, with 12 bases identical to TRBD2. CDR3 length equals 14 residues. Germline V gene data show CDR1 as SGDLS and CDR2 as YYNGEE. The junction had 2 bases not matched to a gene; V was cut back by 0 bases and J by 7 bases. CDR3 region: CASSVVGTSGEQYF. CDR3 bases: TGTGCCAGCAGCGTAGTCGGGACTAGCGGGGAGCAGTACTTC.

The V gene is TRBV14, the J gene TRBJ1-3; D possibly corresponds to TRBD1 (6 bases). Germline values: CDR1 SGHDN, CDR2 FVKESK. This CDR3 is 16 amino acids long. The V and J ends lost 7 bases and 0 bases respectively, with 16 bases between them. The CDR3: CASTSTSGASGNTIYF. CDR3 bases: TGTGCCAGCACCTCGACCTCAGGGGCCTCTGGAAACACCATATATTTT.

The chain employs TRBV18 and TRBJ1-5, with 8 bases that match TRBD1. From germline, CDR1 is KGHSH and CDR2 LQKENI. J lost 2 bases, V lost 2 bases, and 2 bases had no gene match. The CDR3 has 15 residues. The CDR3 nucleotides are TGTGCCAGCTCACCAACGGGACAGGGCAATCAGCCCCAGCATTTT. Protein product: CASSPTGQGNQPQHF.

As regards this clone: Distinct nucleotide sequences in the sample also encode this CDR3. The rearrangement links TRBV29-1 to TRBJ2-1; no reliable D call. This CDR3 has 11 amino acids. V lost 1 base and J 4 bases, leaving 2 bases between the germline ends. Per germline, CDR1 SQVTM and CDR2 ANQGSEA. The CDR3 bases are TGCAGCGTTGAAGGTTACAATGAGCAGTTCTTC. It codes for CSVEGYNEQFF.

This chain uses TRBV25-1 with TRBJ2-1; D may correspond to TRBD1 or TRBD2 (5 bases each). Trimming left V 0 bases short and J 6 bases short, with 9 bases between. The CDR3 has 14 residues. Germline assignment: CDR1 MGHDK and CDR2 SYGVNS. The CDR3, as DNA: TGTGCCAGCAGTGAATATTTGAGGGGCAATGAGCAGTTCTTC. This codes for CASSEYLRGNEQFF.

J is TRBJ2-7 and V is TRBV11-2; D is uncertain. The length of the CDR3 is 14 residues. The germline V gene has CDR1 SGHAT and CDR2 FQNNGV. Trimming stripped 5 bases from V and 2 bases from J, with 13 bases between. The CDR3 sequence is CASSPIVGAYEQYF. CDR3 nucleotide sequence: TGTGCCAGCAGCCCGATAGTTGGAGCCTACGAGCAGTACTTC.

The V and J genes are TRBV28 and TRBJ1-2, with D uncertain. Germline CDR1 reads MDHEN; CDR2 reads SYDVKM. CDR3 size: 12 residues. V lost 5 bases to trimming and J lost 8 bases, with 12 bases between them. CDR3 DNA sequence: TGTGCCAGCAGTCCTACAGTGTGGGGCTACACCTTC. It specifies CASSPTVWGYTF.

The chain employs TRBV18 and TRBJ1-5; 10 bases align to TRBD1. With V trimmed by 6 bases and J by 4 bases, 9 bases remained unmatched. Germline lookup yields CDR1 KGHSH and CDR2 LQKENI. The CDR3 spans 16 residues. CDR3 DNA sequence: TGTGCCAGCTCGTCCCGGGGGGACAGGGGAAATCAGCCCCAGCATTTT. Its translation: CASSSRGDRGNQPQHF.

The J gene is TRBJ2-3, the V gene TRBV10-3, with 7 nucleotides matching TRBD2. The CDR3 covers 12 residues. Per the germline V gene, CDR1 is ENHRY and CDR2 is SYGVKD. J was trimmed by 5 bases and V by 8 bases; bases with no gene match: 4. The CDR3 spells CAIGTTGDTQYF. The CDR3 region has the DNA TGTGCCATCGGGACTACGGGAGATACGCAGTATTTT.

This sequence joins TRBV7-6 and TRBJ2-3, with 7 bases that match TRBD2. The CDR3 totals 17 residues. The V gene end was trimmed by 1 base and the J gene end by 2 bases; junction bases not matched to a gene: 9. Germline V gives CDR1 SGHVS, CDR2 FNYEAQ. The CDR3 region is CASSLGRLATVTDTQYF. The CDR3, as DNA: TGTGCCAGCAGCTTAGGTCGACTAGCCACAGTCACAGATACGCAGTATTTT.

The chain has TRBV28 and TRBJ1-5; D perhaps matches TRBD1 (6 bases). CDR1 is MDHEN, CDR2 SYDVKM, per germline. Trimming stripped 6 bases from V and 7 bases from J, with 19 bases between. This CDR3 is 15 amino acids long. The DNA of the CDR3 is TGTGCCAGCAGCACCCGGGGGGGCGCAGGACAGCCCCAGCATTTT. This translates into CASSTRGGAGQPQHF.

The chain carries TRBV28 and TRBJ2-1; TRBD2 is a possible D gene (6 bases). CDR1 and CDR2 (germline): MDHEN, SYDVKM. CDR3 length equals 19 residues. The germline V and J ends were trimmed by 5 bases and 1 base, with 24 bases remaining between them. The CDR3 nucleotides are TGTGCCAGCAGTACTCACCGGGGGAAAGGGAAAAGATCCTACAATGAGCAGTTCTTC. Its protein product is CASSTHRGKGKRSYNEQFF.

The genes are TRBV7-2 and TRBJ1-1; D is ambiguous. Germline V gene lookup returns CDR1 SGHTA and CDR2 FQGNSA. V shed 0 bases and J shed 10 bases, with 12 bases lying between them. This CDR3 has 13 residues. CDR3 loop: CASSLAHQYIAFF. CDR3 in DNA: TGTGCCAGCAGCTTAGCTCACCAATACATAGCTTTCTTT.

The chain combines TRBV29-1 with TRBJ1-1; 7 bases line up with TRBD1. CDR3 length equals 12 residues. The V gene's germline CDR1 is SQVTM and CDR2 ANQGSEA. CDR3 sequence: CSVGRGIIEAFF. CDR3 in DNA: TGCAGTGTGGGCAGGGGGATAATAGAAGCTTTCTTT.